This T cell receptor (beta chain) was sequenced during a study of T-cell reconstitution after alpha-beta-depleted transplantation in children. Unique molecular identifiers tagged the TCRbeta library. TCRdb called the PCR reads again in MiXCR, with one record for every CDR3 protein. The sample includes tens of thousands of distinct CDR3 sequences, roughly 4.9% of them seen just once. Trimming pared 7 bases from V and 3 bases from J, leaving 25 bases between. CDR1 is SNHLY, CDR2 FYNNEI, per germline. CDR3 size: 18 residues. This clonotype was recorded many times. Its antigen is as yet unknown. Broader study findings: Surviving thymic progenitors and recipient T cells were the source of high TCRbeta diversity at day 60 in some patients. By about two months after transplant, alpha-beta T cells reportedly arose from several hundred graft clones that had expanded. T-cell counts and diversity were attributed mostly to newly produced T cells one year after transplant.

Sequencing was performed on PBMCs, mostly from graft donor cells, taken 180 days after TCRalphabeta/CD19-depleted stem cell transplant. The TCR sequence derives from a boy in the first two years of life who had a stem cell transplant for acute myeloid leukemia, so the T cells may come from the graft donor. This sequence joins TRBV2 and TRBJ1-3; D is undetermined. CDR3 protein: CASNGPNTDKFYGNTIYF. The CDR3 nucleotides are TGTGCCAGCAATGGGCCAAATACGGATAAATTTTATGGAAACACCATATATTTT.